Below, 32 T cell receptor beta chains from the same sample are listed, as sequenced in a study of T-cell memory formation after mild COVID-19. From the 5' RACE reads, TCRdb called clonotypes with MiXCR, one entry per CDR3 protein. This sample yields 250,000 to 300,000 distinct CDR3 sequences, of which under 20% are seen a single time; under 30% belongs to the top ten. Sequences were obtained from PBMCs or a T cell subset sorted from them (not recorded which). All receptors come from a man in his late teens or twenties who had mild COVID-19 (a few samples of this study predate the infection). Cell type and time point are not known.

This chain connects TRBV6-5 to TRBJ2-7; 9 bases are shared with TRBD1. From germline, CDR1 is MNHEY and CDR2 SVGAGI. The CDR3 has 12 amino acids. V dropped 11 bases and J dropped 4; count of bases not matched to a gene: 6. CDR3 coding DNA: TGTGCCGTATCCGGGACAGGGTACGAGCAGTACTTC. Amino acid sequence: CAVSGTGYEQYF.

The rearrangement joins TRBV6-2 or TRBV6-3 to TRBJ1-2; maybe TRBD1 (5 bases). V lost 6 bases and J 8 bases, leaving 19 bases between the germline ends. CDR3 length: 14 residues. Germline loops: CDR1 MNHEY, CDR2 SVGEGT. This CDR3 reads CASSHGWGVHGYTF. DNA for the CDR3: TGTGCCAGCAGCCACGGATGGGGGGTTCACGGCTACACCTTC.

The chain recombines TRBV3-1 with TRBJ2-7, with D possibly being TRBD1 (6 bases). Trimming stripped 2 bases from V and 7 bases from J, with 6 bases between. Germline V gene data show CDR1 as LGHDT and CDR2 as YNNKEL (reference sequence). CDR3 length: 11 residues. CDR3 nucleotides: TGTGCCAGCAGCCAAAGGGGGGAGCAGTACTTC. It translates to CASSQRGEQYF.

This chain uses TRBV6-5 with TRBJ2-3, with a weak D call TRBD2 (5 bases). The CDR3 loop spans 14 amino acids. Trimming took 2 bases from V and 3 from J, leaving 9 bases between them. The germline V gene encodes CDR1 MNHEY and CDR2 SVGAGI. CDR3 coding DNA: TGTGCCAGCAGTTACCGGGGAGTGACAGATACGCAGTATTTT. Its protein is CASSYRGVTDTQYF.

The genes are TRBV3-1 and TRBJ1-2, with no clear D. V was clipped by 1 base and J by 10 bases, with 13 bases between them. This CDR3 has 13 residues. The germline CDR1 and CDR2 sequences are LGHDT and YNNKEL (reference sequence). CDR3 DNA: TGTGCCAGCAGCCAAGGTCTTGGAGGGAACTACACCTTC. Protein sequence: CASSQGLGGNYTF.

This clonotype was observed a handful of times. This rearrangement joins TRBV6-6 to TRBJ2-7; D is ambiguous. The CDR3 has 11 amino acids. With 8 bases removed from V and 3 bases from J, the gap between germline ends came to 8 bases. Germline V gives CDR1 MNHNY, CDR2 SVGAGI (reference sequence). The CDR3 DNA reads TGTGCCAGCGGTTGGGACTACGAGCAGTACGTC. Protein product: CASGWDYEQYV.

This sequence joins TRBV20-1 and TRBJ2-2; 8 bases fit TRBD2. Unmatched junction bases numbered 0, after V lost 2 bases and J lost 1 base. Looked up from germline, CDR1 is DFQATT and CDR2 is SNEGSKA (reference sequence). This CDR3 has 14 amino acids. CDR3 DNA: TGCAGTGCTAGACTAGCGGGGAACACCGGGGAGCTGTTTTTT. This codes for CSARLAGNTGELFF.

This clonotype has a handful of counts. J is TRBJ1-4 and V is TRBV12-3 or TRBV12-4; no firm D call. This CDR3 is 13 amino acids long. Trimming removed 4 bases at V and 6 bases at J, with 9 bases between. CDR3 in amino acids: CASSYTLDEKLFF. CDR3 bases: TGTGCCAGCAGTTATACGCTGGATGAAAAACTGTTTTTT.

This chain links TRBV5-1 with TRBJ2-2; 10 bases match TRBD2. From germline, CDR1 is SGHRS and CDR2 YFSETQ. This CDR3 spans 16 amino acids. With V trimmed by 5 bases and J by 6 bases, 10 bases remained unmatched. CDR3 in amino acids: CASRGVPSGGPGELFF. CDR3 bases: TGCGCCAGCAGGGGGGTGCCTAGCGGGGGCCCCGGGGAGCTGTTTTTT.

In DNA form, the CDR3 reads TGTGCCAGCAGTTATGAGGGGAGCTCCTACAATGAGCAGTTCTTC. The encoded protein is CASSYEGSSYNEQFF. This chain links TRBV6-6 with TRBJ2-1; the D call may be TRBD1 or TRBD2 (5 bases each). CDR1 MNHNY and CDR2 SVGAGI come from the germline V gene (reference sequence). V was clipped by 3 bases and J by 0 bases, with 9 bases between them. The CDR3 runs 15 residues.

J is TRBJ2-3 and V is TRBV7-8, with TRBD2 matching over 11 bases. The germline gives CDR1 SGHVS, CDR2 FQNEAQ. Trimming cost V 4 bases and J 5 bases; bases outside gene matches: 8. There are 16 residues in the CDR3. For the CDR3, the DNA is TGTGCCAGCAGCTCCAAACTAGCGGGGGATGGAGATACGCAGTATTTT. Residues: CASSSKLAGDGDTQYF. Filled out from reference TRBV7-8 and TRBJ2-3, the complete variable domain reads GAGVSQSPRYKVAKRGQDVALRCDPISGHVSLFWYQQALGQGPEFLTYFQNEAQLDKSGLPSDRFFAERPEGSVSTLKIQRTQQEDSAVYLCASSSKLAGDGDTQYFGPGTRLTVL.

There are a few counts of this clonotype. J is TRBJ1-4 and V is TRBV7-9, with D unclear. CDR1 is SEHNR, CDR2 FQNEAQ, per germline (reference sequence). The length of the CDR3 is 13 residues. Trimming pared 11 bases from V and 0 bases from J, leaving 10 bases between. CDR3 coding DNA: TGTGCCGGGGAGAAAGCAACTAATGAAAAACTGTTTTTT. Its protein is CAGEKATNEKLFF.

This clonotype was seen repeatedly, ten times or more. This chain joins TRBV7-2 and TRBJ2-5, with 7 positions matching TRBD2. The CDR3 contains 16 residues. The germline CDR1 and CDR2 sequences are SGHTA and FQGNSA. Trimming at V came to 1 base and at J to 5 bases, leaving 10 bases not matched to a gene. The CDR3 DNA reads TGTGCCAGCAGCTTAGTTCGACTAGCAGGGCGCGAGACCCAGTACTTC. As protein: CASSLVRLAGRETQYF. Full variable domain (outside the CDR3, taken from reference TRBV7-2 and TRBJ2-5): GAGVSQSPSNKVTEKGKDVELRCDPISGHTALYWYRQSLGQGLEFLIYFQGNSAPDKSGLPSDRFSAERTGGSVSTLTIQRTQQEDSAVYLCASSLVRLAGRETQYFGPGTRLLVL.

This chain links TRBV2 with TRBJ2-1; D possibly corresponds to TRBD1 (6 bases). Germline V gene data show CDR1 as SNHLY and CDR2 as FYNNEI. The CDR3 is made up of 13 amino acids. Trimming took 6 bases from V and 7 from J, leaving 13 bases between them. The chain's CDR3 is CASSRGLGNEQFF. The CDR3 DNA sequence: TGTGCCAGCAGCAGGGGATTGGGGAATGAGCAGTTCTTC.

The CDR3 is CASSGRNGHEQYF. The CDR3 bases are TGCGCCAGCAGCGGGCGGAATGGGCACGAGCAGTACTTC. The chain links TRBV5-1 to TRBJ2-7; D gene uncertain. There are 13 residues in the CDR3. The germline gives CDR1 SGHRS, CDR2 YFSETQ. Trimming took off 4 bases at V and 5 bases at J, with 13 bases between the two ends.

V usage is TRBV27 and J usage is TRBJ2-3, with 7 bases that match TRBD1. V shed 6 bases, J shed 3 bases, and the junction held 12 bases outside the gene matches. The CDR3 runs 16 residues. CDR1 and CDR2 (germline): MNHEY, SMNVEV (reference sequence). CDR3 DNA sequence: TGTGCCAGCAGCCTACAGGGGTCCCTCGGGACAGATACGCAGTATTTT. Amino acid sequence: CASSLQGSLGTDTQYF.

This chain links TRBV5-6 with TRBJ1-1, with TRBD1 as a possible D gene (5 bases). Germline CDR1 SGHDT, CDR2 YYEEEE. This CDR3 region has 13 residues. Trimming pared 2 bases from V and 6 bases from J, leaving 11 bases between. In DNA, the CDR3 is TGTGCCAGCAGCTTTAGGGGAGCGGCTGAAGCTTTCTTT. Amino acid sequence: CASSFRGAAEAFF.

The rearrangement joins TRBV9 to TRBJ2-2, with TRBD2 matching over 8 bases. From germline, CDR1 is SGDLS and CDR2 YYNGEE. Unmatched junction bases numbered 9, after V lost 3 bases and J lost 2 bases. The CDR3 covers 17 residues. The CDR3 nucleotides are TGTGCCAGCAGCGCAAGTCGCGGGGGGCCTAACACCGGGGAGCTGTTTTTT. Translation: CASSASRGGPNTGELFF.

The gene calls are TRBV7-8 and TRBJ1-1; D is perhaps TRBD1 (6 bases). Germline V lookup: CDR1 SGHVS, CDR2 FQNEAQ. Trimming removed 1 base at V and 5 bases at J, with 11 bases between. CDR3 length: 14 residues. CDR3 sequence: CASSLGTATTEAFF. In nucleotides, the CDR3 is TGTGCCAGCAGCTTAGGGACAGCTACAACTGAAGCTTTCTTT.

This chain links TRBV19 with TRBJ1-5, with D uncertain. Germline assignment: CDR1 LNHDA and CDR2 SQIVND (reference sequence). The CDR3 consists of 14 residues. V lost 7 bases, J lost 3 bases, and 13 bases lay in between. The CDR3 region is CASKRQQHNQPQHF. The CDR3 region has the DNA TGTGCCAGTAAGAGGCAACAGCACAATCAGCCCCAGCATTTT.

The chain couples TRBV18 to TRBJ2-7; 9 bases are shared with TRBD2. CDR1 is KGHSH and CDR2 is LQKENI in the germline V gene. The ends lost 3 bases at V and 3 bases at J; junction bases unmatched: 3. CDR3 length: 14 amino acids. CDR3 loop: CASSPGRGGYEQYV. CDR3 DNA sequence: TGTGCCAGCTCACCCGGGCGGGGGGGCTACGAGCAGTACGTC.

The V gene is TRBV2, the J gene TRBJ2-3; D not certain. Germline V CDR1 and CDR2: SNHLY, FYNNEI. The CDR3 sequence is 13 residues long. V shed 0 bases and J shed 14 bases, with 15 bases lying between them. Here the CDR3 reads CASSEAPNFYRYF. The CDR3 region has the DNA TGTGCCAGCAGTGAAGCGCCCAACTTTTATCGGTATTTT.

The chain combines TRBV30 with TRBJ2-3; 7 bases line up with TRBD2. Losses at the gene ends were 0 bases for V and 3 bases for J; bases not matched to a gene: 12. Germline V lookup: CDR1 GTSNPN, CDR2 SVGIG (reference sequence). This CDR3 comprises 17 residues. The CDR3 coding sequence is TGTGCCTGGAGTGTCTACTGGGCTAGCGGTGATACAGATACGCAGTATTTT. Its protein product is CAWSVYWASGDTDTQYF.

In its sample, this clonotype was seen a few times. The chain combines TRBV7-2 with TRBJ1-2; no definite D call. V was pared by 5 bases and J by 3 bases, with 10 bases between. Germline CDR1 reads SGHTA; CDR2 reads FQGNSA. The CDR3 is 13 residues long. The CDR3 sequence: CASSLNQDYGYTF. CDR3 DNA sequence: TGTGCCAGCAGCCTAAATCAGGACTATGGCTACACCTTC.

This clonotype was detected ten times or more. The chain uses TRBV4-2 and TRBJ2-5; 12 positions match TRBD2. Unmatched junction bases numbered 5, after V lost 0 bases and J lost 0 bases. The CDR3 extends over 18 amino acids. CDR1 is LGHNA and CDR2 is YNFKEQ in the germline V gene. CDR3 region: CASSQEETSGGHQETQYF. The CDR3 coding sequence is TGTGCCAGCAGCCAAGAAGAGACTAGCGGGGGTCACCAAGAGACCCAGTACTTC.

The sample holds a few counts of this clonotype. This chain connects TRBV10-3 to TRBJ2-1; 8 positions match TRBD1. CDR1 ENHRY and CDR2 SYGVKD come from the germline V gene. With V trimmed by 4 bases and J by 7 bases, 12 bases remained unmatched. CDR3 length: 16 residues. The DNA of the CDR3 is TGTGCCATCAGTGGGGCCTGGACAGGGTCGAGGAATGAGCAGTTCTTC. Its protein is CAISGAWTGSRNEQFF.

The V gene is TRBV28, the J gene TRBJ2-3; D gene unclear. The CDR3 loop spans 13 amino acids. Germline V gives CDR1 MDHEN, CDR2 SYDVKM. Trimming took 5 bases from V and 4 from J, leaving 10 bases between them. CDR3 coding DNA: TGTGCCAGCAGTCCCCCATCATCAGATACGCAGTATTTT. This translates into CASSPPSSDTQYF. The variable domain in full, completed from reference TRBV28 and TRBJ2-3, reads DVKVTQSSRYLVKRTGEKVFLECVQDMDHENMFWYRQDPGLGLRLIYFSYDVKMKEKGDIPEGYSVSREKKERFSLILESASTNQTSMYLCASSPPSSDTQYFGPGTRLTVL.

The gene calls are TRBV11-1 and TRBJ2-1; 7 positions match TRBD2. CDR1 is SGHAT and CDR2 is FQDESV in the germline V gene (reference sequence). This CDR3 contains 14 residues. V was pared by 0 bases and J by 8 bases, with 4 bases of the junction left unmatched. CDR3 nucleotides: TGTGCCAGCAGCTTAGCGGGGGGGATGGATGAGCAGTTCTTC. Residues: CASSLAGGMDEQFF.

This clonotype showed up just a few times. A junction boundary mismatches the germline segment, possibly from a read error. The chain employs TRBV7-7 and TRBJ2-5; D may be TRBD2 (5 bases). In germline, CDR1 is SSHAT, CDR2 FNYEAQ (reference sequence). This CDR3 contains 14 residues. The chain's CDR3 is CASSLATAEETQYF. DNA for the CDR3: TGTGCTAGCAGCTTAGCGACGGCCGAAGAGACCCAGTACTTC.

A few counts support this clonotype. The rearrangement links TRBV20-1 to TRBJ2-2; 8 bases map to TRBD2. The CDR3 is made up of 13 amino acids. Germline CDR1 DFQATT, CDR2 SNEGSKA (reference sequence). The trim removed 3 bases at V and 4 bases at J, leaving 1 base unmatched. In DNA, the CDR3 is TGCAGTGCTAGCCGGGGGGGCACCGGGGAGCTGTTTTTT. It yields the protein CSASRGGTGELFF.

The gene calls are TRBV11-1 and TRBJ2-2; D ambiguous. Germline V CDR1 and CDR2: SGHAT, FQDESV (reference sequence). V lost 5 bases and J 3 bases, leaving 16 bases between the germline ends. This CDR3 is 16 amino acids long. CDR3 sequence: CASSPTPADYTGELFF. The CDR3 DNA reads as TGTGCCAGCAGCCCGACCCCTGCTGACTACACCGGGGAGCTGTTTTTT.

This sequence joins TRBV28 and TRBJ2-7; D gene ambiguous. This CDR3 contains 12 residues. Germline loops: CDR1 MDHEN, CDR2 SYDVKM. V lost 5 bases and J lost 3, with 8 bases in between. The CDR3 here is CASSPRNYEQYV. The CDR3, as DNA: TGTGCCAGCAGTCCCCGGAACTACGAGCAGTACGTC.